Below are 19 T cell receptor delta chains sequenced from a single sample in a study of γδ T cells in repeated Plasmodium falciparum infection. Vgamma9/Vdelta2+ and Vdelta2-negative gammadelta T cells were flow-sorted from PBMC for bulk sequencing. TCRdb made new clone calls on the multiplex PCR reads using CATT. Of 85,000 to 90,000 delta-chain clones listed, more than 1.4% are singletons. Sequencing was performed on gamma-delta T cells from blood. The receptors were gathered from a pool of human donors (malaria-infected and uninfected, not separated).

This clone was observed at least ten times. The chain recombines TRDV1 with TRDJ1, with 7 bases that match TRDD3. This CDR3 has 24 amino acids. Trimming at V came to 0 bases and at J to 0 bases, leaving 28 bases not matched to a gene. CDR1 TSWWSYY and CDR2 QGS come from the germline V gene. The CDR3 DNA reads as TGTGCTCTTGGGGAACTAGGGTCGGGGAGAATGGCTAAACTGGGGATAATTTACACCGATAAACTCATCTTT. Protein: CALGELGSGRMAKLGIIYTDKLIF.

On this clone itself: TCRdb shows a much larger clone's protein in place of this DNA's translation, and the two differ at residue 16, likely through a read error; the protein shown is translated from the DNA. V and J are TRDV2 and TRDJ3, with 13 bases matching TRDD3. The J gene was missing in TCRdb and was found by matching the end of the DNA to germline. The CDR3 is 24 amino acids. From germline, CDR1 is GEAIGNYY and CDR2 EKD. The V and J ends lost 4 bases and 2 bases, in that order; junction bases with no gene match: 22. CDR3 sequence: CACEKGGTGGYAITSAWDTRQMFF. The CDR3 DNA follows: TGTGCCTGTGAAAAAGGGGGTACTGGGGGATACGCGATAACCAGCGCCTGGGACACCCGACAGATGTTTTTC.

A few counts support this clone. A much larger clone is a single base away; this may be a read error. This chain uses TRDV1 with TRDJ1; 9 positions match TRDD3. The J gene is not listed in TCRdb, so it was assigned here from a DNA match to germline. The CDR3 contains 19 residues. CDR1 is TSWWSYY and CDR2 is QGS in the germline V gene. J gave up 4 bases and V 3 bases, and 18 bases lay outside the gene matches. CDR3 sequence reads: CALGDFHRTGGYYNDKLIF. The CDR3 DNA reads TGTGCTCTTGGGGATTTCCATCGTACCGGGGGATACTATAACGATAAACTCATCTTT.

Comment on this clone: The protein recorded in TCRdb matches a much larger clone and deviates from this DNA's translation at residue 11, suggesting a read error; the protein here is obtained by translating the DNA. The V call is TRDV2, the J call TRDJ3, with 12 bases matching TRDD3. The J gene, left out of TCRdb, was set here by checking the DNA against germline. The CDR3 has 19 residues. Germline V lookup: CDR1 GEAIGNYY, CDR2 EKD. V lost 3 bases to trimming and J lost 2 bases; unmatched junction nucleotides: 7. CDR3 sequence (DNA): TGTGCCTGTGACCTACTGGGGGATACTAGCACCTGGGACACCCGACAGATGTTTTTC. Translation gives CACDLLGDTSTWDTRQMFF.

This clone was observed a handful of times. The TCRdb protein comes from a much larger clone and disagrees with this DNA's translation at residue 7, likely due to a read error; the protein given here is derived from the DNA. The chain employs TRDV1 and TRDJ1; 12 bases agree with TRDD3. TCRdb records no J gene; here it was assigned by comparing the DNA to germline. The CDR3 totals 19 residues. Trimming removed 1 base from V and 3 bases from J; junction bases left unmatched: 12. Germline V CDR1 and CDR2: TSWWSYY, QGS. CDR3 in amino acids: CALGERGFLLGDTSDKLIF. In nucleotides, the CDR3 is TGTGCTCTTGGGGAACGAGGCTTCCTACTGGGGGATACTTCCGATAAACTCATCTTT.

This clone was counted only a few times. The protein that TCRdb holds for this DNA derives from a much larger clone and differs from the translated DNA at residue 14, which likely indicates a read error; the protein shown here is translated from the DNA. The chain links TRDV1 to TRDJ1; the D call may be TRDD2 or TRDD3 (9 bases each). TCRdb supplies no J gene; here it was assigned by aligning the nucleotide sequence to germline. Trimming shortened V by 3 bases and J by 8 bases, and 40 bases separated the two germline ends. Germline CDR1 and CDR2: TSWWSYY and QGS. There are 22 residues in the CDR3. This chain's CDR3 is CALGDPSLPTYWGTRISPKLIF. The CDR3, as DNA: TGTGCTCTTGGGGATCCGAGCCTTCCTACGTACTGGGGGACTAGAATTTCCCCCAAACTCATCTTT.

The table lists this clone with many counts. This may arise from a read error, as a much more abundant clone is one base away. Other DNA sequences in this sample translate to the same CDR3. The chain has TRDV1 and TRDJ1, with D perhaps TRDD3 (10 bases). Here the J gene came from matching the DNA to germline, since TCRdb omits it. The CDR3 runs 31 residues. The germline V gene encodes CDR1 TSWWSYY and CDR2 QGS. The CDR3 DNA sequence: TGTGCTCTTGGGGAACCAAGGCGGGGCCTTCCTACGACTATACTGGGGCCATGTTCATGGGGGATACTTTTTTACACTGATAAACTCATCTTT. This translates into CALGEPRRGLPTTILGPCSWGILFYTDKLIF.

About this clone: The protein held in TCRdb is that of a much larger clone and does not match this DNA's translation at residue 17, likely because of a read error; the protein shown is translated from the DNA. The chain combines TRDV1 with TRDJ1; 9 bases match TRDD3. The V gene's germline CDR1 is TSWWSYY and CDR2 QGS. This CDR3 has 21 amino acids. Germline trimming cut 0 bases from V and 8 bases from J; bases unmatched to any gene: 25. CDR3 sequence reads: CALGELNNIYNLLGDRGKLIF. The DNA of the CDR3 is TGTGCTCTTGGGGAACTTAATAATATTTATAATCTCCTGGGGGATCGGGGAAAACTCATCTTT.

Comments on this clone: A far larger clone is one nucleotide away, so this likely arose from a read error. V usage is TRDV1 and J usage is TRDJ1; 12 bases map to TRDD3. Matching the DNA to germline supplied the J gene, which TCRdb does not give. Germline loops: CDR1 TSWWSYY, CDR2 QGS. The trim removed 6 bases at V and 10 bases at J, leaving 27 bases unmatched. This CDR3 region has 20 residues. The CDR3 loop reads CALGPIPSSLLGDTSAPLIF. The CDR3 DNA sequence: TGTGCTCTTGGCCCTATCCCTTCCTCGCTACTGGGGGATACTTCGGCGCCACTCATCTTT.

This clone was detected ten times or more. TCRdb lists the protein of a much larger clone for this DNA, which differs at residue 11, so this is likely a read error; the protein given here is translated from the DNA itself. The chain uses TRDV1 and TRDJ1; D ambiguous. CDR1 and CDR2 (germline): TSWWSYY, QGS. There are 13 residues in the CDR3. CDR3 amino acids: CALRFPYTDKPIF. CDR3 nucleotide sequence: TGTGCTCTTAGATTCCCATACACCGATAAACCCATCTTT.

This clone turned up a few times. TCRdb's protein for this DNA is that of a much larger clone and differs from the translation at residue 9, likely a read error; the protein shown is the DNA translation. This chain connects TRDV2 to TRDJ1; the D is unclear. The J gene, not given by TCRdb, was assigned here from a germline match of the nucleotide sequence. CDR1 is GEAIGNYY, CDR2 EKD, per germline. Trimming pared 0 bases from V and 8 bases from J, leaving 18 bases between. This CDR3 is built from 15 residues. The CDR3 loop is CACDTVGGSSLKLIF. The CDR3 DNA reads TGTGCCTGTGACACCGTAGGTGGGAGCTCACTCAAACTCATCTTT.

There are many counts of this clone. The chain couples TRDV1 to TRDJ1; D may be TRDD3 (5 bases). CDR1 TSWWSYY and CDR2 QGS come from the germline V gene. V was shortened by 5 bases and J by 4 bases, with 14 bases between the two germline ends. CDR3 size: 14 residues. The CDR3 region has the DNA TGTGCTCTTGGGACTTACCCCGGGGACGATAAACTCATCTTT. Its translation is CALGTYPGDDKLIF.

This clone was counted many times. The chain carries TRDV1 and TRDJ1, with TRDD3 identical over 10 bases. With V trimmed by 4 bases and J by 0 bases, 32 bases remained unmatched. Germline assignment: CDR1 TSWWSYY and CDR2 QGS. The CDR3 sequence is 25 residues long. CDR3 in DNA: TGTGCTCTTGGGGCTTCATCCTCATTCCTACGCTGGGGGATAGCCCCCTCAACTTACACCGATAAACTCATCTTT. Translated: CALGASSSFLRWGIAPSTYTDKLIF.

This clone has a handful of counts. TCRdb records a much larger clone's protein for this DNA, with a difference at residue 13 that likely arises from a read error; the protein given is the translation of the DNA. DNA for the CDR3: TGTGCCTTCGCTGGGGGGATACGGACATACACCGATAGACTCATCTTT. Translated, it gives CAFAGGIRTYTDRLIF. The J gene is TRDJ1, the V gene TRDV3; 10 nucleotides line up with TRDD3. The CDR3 is made up of 16 amino acids. In germline, CDR1 is TVYSNPD, CDR2 GDNSRS (reference sequence). Supplemented by reference TRDV3 and TRDJ1, the full variable domain reads CDKVTQSSPDQTVASGSEVVLLCTYDTVYSNPDLFWYRIRPDYSFQFVFYGDNSRSEGADFTQGRFSVKHILTQKAFHLVISPVRTEDSATYYCAFAGGIRTYTDRLIFGKGTRVTVEP.

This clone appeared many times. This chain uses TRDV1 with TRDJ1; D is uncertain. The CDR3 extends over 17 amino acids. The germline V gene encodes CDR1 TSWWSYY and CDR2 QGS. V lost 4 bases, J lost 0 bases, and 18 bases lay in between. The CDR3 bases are TGTGCTCTTGGGGGGCCTCTTGAGGTCACGTACACCGATAAACTCATCTTT. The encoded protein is CALGGPLEVTYTDKLIF.

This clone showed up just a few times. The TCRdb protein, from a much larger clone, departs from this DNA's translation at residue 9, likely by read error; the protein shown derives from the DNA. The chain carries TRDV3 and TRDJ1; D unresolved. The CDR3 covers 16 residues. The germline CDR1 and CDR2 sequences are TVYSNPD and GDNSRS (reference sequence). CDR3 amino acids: CAFTGGTMEYTDKLIF. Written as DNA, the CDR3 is TGTGCATTCACGGGCGGGACAATGGAGTACACCGATAAACTCATCTTT.

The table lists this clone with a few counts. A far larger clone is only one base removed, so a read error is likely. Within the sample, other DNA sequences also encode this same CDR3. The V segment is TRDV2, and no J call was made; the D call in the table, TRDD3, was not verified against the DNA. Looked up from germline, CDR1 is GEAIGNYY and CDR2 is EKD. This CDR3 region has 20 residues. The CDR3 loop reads CACDTLTGGYPDRMTDKLIF. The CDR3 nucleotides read TGTGCCTGTGACACCCTTACTGGGGGATACCCCGACAGAATGACCGATAAACTTATCTTT.

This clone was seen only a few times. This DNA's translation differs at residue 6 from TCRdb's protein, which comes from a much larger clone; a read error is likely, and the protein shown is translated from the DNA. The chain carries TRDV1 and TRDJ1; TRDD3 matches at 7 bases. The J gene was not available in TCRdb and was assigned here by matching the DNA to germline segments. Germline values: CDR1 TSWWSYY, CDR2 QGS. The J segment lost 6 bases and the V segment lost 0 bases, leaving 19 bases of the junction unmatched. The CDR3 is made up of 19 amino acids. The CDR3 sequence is CALGELSLPLLRGIHKLIF. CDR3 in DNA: TGTGCTCTTGGGGAACTATCTCTTCCCTTGTTAAGGGGGATCCATAAACTCATCTTT.

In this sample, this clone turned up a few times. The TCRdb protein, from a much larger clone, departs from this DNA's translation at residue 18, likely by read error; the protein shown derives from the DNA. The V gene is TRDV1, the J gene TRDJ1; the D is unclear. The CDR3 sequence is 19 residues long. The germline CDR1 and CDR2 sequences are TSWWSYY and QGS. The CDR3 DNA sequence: TGTGCTCTTGGGGAACTGCTCGCCCCGCGCGTAGTATACACCGATAAACTCACCTTT. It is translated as CALGELLAPRVVYTDKLTF.